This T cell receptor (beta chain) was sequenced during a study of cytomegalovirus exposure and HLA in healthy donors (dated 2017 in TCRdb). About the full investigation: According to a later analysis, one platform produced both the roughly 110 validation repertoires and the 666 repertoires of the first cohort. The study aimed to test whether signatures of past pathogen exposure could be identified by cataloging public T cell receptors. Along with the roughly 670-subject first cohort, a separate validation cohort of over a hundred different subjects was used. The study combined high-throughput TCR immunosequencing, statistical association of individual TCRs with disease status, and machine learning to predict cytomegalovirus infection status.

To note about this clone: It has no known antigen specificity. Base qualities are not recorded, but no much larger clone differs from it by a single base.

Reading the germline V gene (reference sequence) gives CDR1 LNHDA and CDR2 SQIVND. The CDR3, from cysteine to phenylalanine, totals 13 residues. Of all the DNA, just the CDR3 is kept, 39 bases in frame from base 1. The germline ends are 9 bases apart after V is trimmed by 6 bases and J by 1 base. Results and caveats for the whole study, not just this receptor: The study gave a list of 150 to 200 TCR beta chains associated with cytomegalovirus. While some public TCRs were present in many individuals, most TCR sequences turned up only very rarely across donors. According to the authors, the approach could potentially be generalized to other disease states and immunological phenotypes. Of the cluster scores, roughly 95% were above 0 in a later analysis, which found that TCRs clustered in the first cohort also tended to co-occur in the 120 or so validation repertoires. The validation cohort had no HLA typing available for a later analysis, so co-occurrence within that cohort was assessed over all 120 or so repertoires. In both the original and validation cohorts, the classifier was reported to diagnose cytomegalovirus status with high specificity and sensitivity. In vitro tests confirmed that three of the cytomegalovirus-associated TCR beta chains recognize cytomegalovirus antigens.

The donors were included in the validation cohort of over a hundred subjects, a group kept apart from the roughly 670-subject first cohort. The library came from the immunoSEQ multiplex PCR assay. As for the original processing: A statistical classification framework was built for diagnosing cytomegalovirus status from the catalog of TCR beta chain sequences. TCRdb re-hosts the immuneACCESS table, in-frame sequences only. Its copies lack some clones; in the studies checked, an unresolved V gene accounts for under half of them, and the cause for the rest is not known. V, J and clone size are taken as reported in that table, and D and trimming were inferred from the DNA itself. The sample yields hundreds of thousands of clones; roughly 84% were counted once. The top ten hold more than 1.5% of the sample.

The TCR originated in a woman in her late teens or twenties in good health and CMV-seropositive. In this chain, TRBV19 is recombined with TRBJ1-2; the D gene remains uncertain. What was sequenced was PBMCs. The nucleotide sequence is TGTGCCAGTAGAGTCCGGGGTAACTATGGCTACACCTTC. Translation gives CASRVRGNYGYTF.